This record looks at one TCR beta chain sequence and its context. This entry comes from a study of TIL therapy for anti-PD-1-resistant metastatic lung cancer. Study context: Most patients had lung adenocarcinoma.

The time point was: pre-treatment sample, taken before nivolumab and TIL therapy. The immunoSEQ assay was v3. Sequencing depth was 2 million to 2.5 million read pairs for survey level, roughly 4.5-6.5 million for deep. Clones were read by immunoSEQ multiplex PCR, and TCRdb kept only the in-frame ones, dropping some. The sample contains nearly 15,000 clones, about 82% of which appear only once. The CDR3 covers 12 residues. Germline lookup yields CDR1 SGHRS and CDR2 YFSETQ. V was cut by 0 bases and J by 6 bases, with 4 bases left in between. Sequencing was performed on blood, taken at baseline. The V call is TRBV5-1, the J call TRBJ2-1; D ambiguous. The sequence came from a person aged 25 to 80 with non-small cell lung cancer. The CDR3 DNA reads TGCGCCAGCAGCTTGGATGTCAATGAGCAGTTCTTC. Translating gives CASSLDVNEQFF.